The clone carrying this T cell receptor beta chain was counted only a few times. The antigen is unknown. These data are taken from a study of identical twins. Study-wide results and limits: Clonotypes of the beta chain that were abundant in cord blood carried fewer insertions (memory repertoires showed none). Twins' surplus sharing was weaker for beta out-of-frame sequences.

TCRdb re-called the 5' RACE reads through MiXCR, storing one row per CDR3 protein. The sample gives 310,000 or so distinct CDR3 sequences, approximately 8.5% of which show up once; roughly 2.1% is in the top ten. The same sample was also used in a study of yellow fever vaccine responses in identical twins.

The origin of this receptor is a young woman in good health. Source material: memory (CD45RO+) T cells sorted from blood.

CDR3 loop: CASSPPRGLPTDTQYF. CDR3 nucleotide sequence: TGTGCCAGCAGCCCGCCGAGGGGGCTGCCGACAGATACGCAGTATTTT. The rearrangement links TRBV14 to TRBJ2-3; 7 positions match TRBD1. Germline loops: CDR1 SGHDN, CDR2 FVKESK. This CDR3 spans 16 amino acids. V lost 4 bases, J lost 3 bases, and 10 bases stayed unmatched.